Presented here are 27 T cell receptor beta chains from one specimen sequenced in a study of early T cells in non-severe SARS-CoV-2 infection (dated by TCRdb to about 2021). Library method: 5' RACE. Sequencing used a NextSeq 500. In TCRdb, the public reads were trimmed at Q25 with fastp and aligned with MiXCR, with productive beta chains retained. Identical CDR3 proteins give one entry, which carries the most common genes and DNA. Across this sample there are tens of thousands of distinct CDR3 sequences, with over 9% seen only once. The ten biggest clones cover just over 6.5% of the sample. Input material: whole blood. Receptors originate from an adult who was a healthcare worker with PCR-confirmed SARS-CoV-2 infection or an uninfected control (not recorded which).

The rearrangement joins TRBV27 to TRBJ1-5; D is undetermined. The CDR3 is 14 residues long. The V gene's germline CDR1 is MNHEY and CDR2 SMNVEV (reference sequence). V was pared by 2 bases and J by 6 bases, with 11 bases between. The CDR3 is CASSLLGLGQPQHF. The CDR3 DNA reads TGTGCCAGCAGTTTACTGGGTTTGGGTCAGCCCCAGCATTTT.

This clonotype was picked up many times. V and J are TRBV27 and TRBJ2-7; either TRBD1 or TRBD2 may supply D (5 bases each). Trimming stripped 4 bases from V and 3 bases from J, with 16 bases between. The CDR3 covers 15 residues. CDR1 MNHEY and CDR2 SMNVEV come from the germline V gene (reference sequence). The CDR3 sequence: CASSWGPPGRYEQYF. The DNA for the CDR3 is TGTGCCAGCAGTTGGGGACCCCCAGGCCGCTACGAGCAGTACTTC.

The chain has TRBV4-3 and TRBJ2-7; 10 bases agree with TRBD2. Germline loops: CDR1 LGHNA, CDR2 YSLEER. The CDR3 length is 15 residues. V was pared by 4 bases and J by 4 bases, with 7 bases of the junction left unmatched. The CDR3 DNA reads TGCGCCAGCAGCCCCATAGCGGGAGGTGGGTACGAGCAGTACTTC. Translating gives CASSPIAGGGYEQYF.

The V call is TRBV5-5, the J call TRBJ1-1; D unclear. The CDR3 is made up of 14 amino acids. The V gene lost 2 bases and the J gene lost 5 bases, with 13 bases spanning the gap. The germline gives CDR1 SGHKS, CDR2 YYEKEE (reference sequence). CDR3 in DNA: TGTGCCAGCAGCTTTTCCGGGCTTCGGACTGAAGCTTTCTTT. Protein product: CASSFSGLRTEAFF.

This rearrangement joins TRBV5-8 to TRBJ2-2; D gene uncertain. CDR3 length equals 15 residues. Germline-derived CDR1 and CDR2 are SGHTS and YDEGEE. V gave up 1 base and J gave up 4 bases, with 11 bases separating them. The CDR3 nucleotides are TGTGCCAGCAGCTTGTTGCCACGAGGCACCGGGGAGCTGTTTTTT. Translating gives CASSLLPRGTGELFF.

This clonotype showed up many times. The chain couples TRBV6-2 or TRBV6-3 to TRBJ2-1; possible D gene TRBD2, 5 bases. Germline lookup yields CDR1 MNHEY and CDR2 SVGEGT. Trimming removed 2 bases from V and 15 bases from J, with 17 bases in between. The CDR3 covers 13 residues. The CDR3 here is CASSYGSAVEGFF. CDR3 nucleotide sequence: TGTGCCAGCAGTTACGGCTCAGCGGTAGAGGGGTTCTTC.

The table lists this clonotype with a few counts. The rearrangement joins TRBV4-1 to TRBJ1-2; TRBD1 is a possible D gene (5 bases). The CDR3 consists of 15 residues. Looked up from germline, CDR1 is MGHRA and CDR2 is YSYEKL. Trimming stripped 0 bases from V and 4 bases from J, with 12 bases between. The chain's CDR3 is CASSQEGERGYGYTF. CDR3 sequence (DNA): TGCGCCAGCAGCCAAGAAGGGGAAAGGGGCTATGGCTACACCTTC.

The chain has TRBV2 and TRBJ2-3; D call uncertain. V lost 6 bases and J 4 bases, leaving 8 bases between the germline ends. Germline V gene data show CDR1 as SNHLY and CDR2 as FYNNEI. CDR3 length: 12 amino acids. This CDR3 is CASRTDSDTQYF. The CDR3 DNA follows: TGTGCCAGCAGGACTGATTCAGATACGCAGTATTTT.

This clonotype was observed a handful of times. CDR3 in DNA: TGTGCCACCAGCAGCGGACTAGCGAGTGAGCAGTTCTTC. Translated, it gives CATSSGLASEQFF. This chain connects TRBV15 to TRBJ2-1; TRBD2 agrees at 9 bases. The CDR3 sequence is 13 residues long. Trimming at V came to 3 bases and at J to 9 bases, leaving 3 bases not matched to a gene. Germline V CDR1 and CDR2: LNHNV, YYDKDF (reference sequence).

This clonotype was found a few times. The CDR3 spells CASSLVWPGELFF. The CDR3 DNA follows: TGTGCCAGCAGCTTAGTTTGGCCCGGGGAGCTGTTTTTT. The chain combines TRBV7-9 with TRBJ2-2, with D unclear. CDR3 size: 13 residues. Germline V CDR1 and CDR2: SEHNR, FQNEAQ (reference sequence). V dropped 1 base and J dropped 6 bases, with 6 bases sitting between them.

The CDR3 protein is CASSLGSGSSDEQFF. The CDR3 nucleotides are TGTGCCAGCAGCTTGGGCAGCGGGAGTTCAGATGAGCAGTTCTTC. V is TRBV7-3 and J is TRBJ2-1; 8 bases line up with TRBD2. Germline-derived CDR1 and CDR2 are SGHTA and FQGTGA. After removal of 3 bases from V and 8 bases from J, the junction contained 9 bases not matched to a gene. CDR3 length: 15 amino acids.

The chain is built from TRBV20-1 and TRBJ2-1; TRBD1 matches 11 bases. V lost 1 base, J lost 1 base, and 15 bases stayed unmatched. Germline CDR1 and CDR2: DFQATT and SNEGSKA (reference sequence). CDR3 length equals 20 residues. For the CDR3, the DNA is TGCAGTGCTAGAGCAGTGTGGTTCGGACAGGGGGCCGGTTCCTACAATGAGCAGTTCTTC. Residues: CSARAVWFGQGAGSYNEQFF.

This chain joins TRBV15 and TRBJ2-5; D uncertain. In germline, CDR1 is LNHNV, CDR2 YYDKDF (reference sequence). The CDR3 spans 13 residues. Between the trimmed V and J ends, which lost 2 bases and 5 bases, there was a span of 9 bases. CDR3 sequence: CATSRNIRETQYF. CDR3 nucleotides: TGTGCCACCAGCAGAAACATTAGGGAGACCCAGTACTTC.

This chain joins TRBV2 and TRBJ2-7; TRBD1 matches at 8 bases. The junction had 8 bases not matched to a gene; V was cut back by 10 bases and J by 0 bases. The CDR3 extends over 14 amino acids. Germline V gives CDR1 SNHLY, CDR2 FYNNEI. The DNA for the CDR3 is TGTGCCATACAGGGGGACCCGATCTCCTACGAGCAGTACTTC. Its translation: CAIQGDPISYEQYF.

This clonotype appeared many times. The chain joins TRBV5-1 to TRBJ2-3; maybe TRBD1 (6 bases). The V end was cut by 0 bases, the J end by 6 bases, with 11 bases between. CDR1 SGHRS and CDR2 YFSETQ come from the germline V gene. CDR3 length: 14 residues. CDR3 sequence reads: CASSLEGQGDTQYF. CDR3 nucleotide sequence: TGCGCCAGCAGCTTGGAGGGGCAGGGGGATACGCAGTATTTT.

V usage is TRBV6-5 and J usage is TRBJ2-1; possible D gene TRBD2, 7 bases. V was clipped by 5 bases and J by 7 bases, with 30 bases between them. This CDR3 has 19 residues. Germline CDR1 is MNHEY and CDR2 is SVGAGI. The CDR3 loop reads CASSHIPPWGGGSGNEQFF. CDR3 in DNA: TGTGCCAGCAGTCACATTCCTCCCTGGGGGGGCGGCTCGGGAAATGAGCAGTTCTTC.

This clonotype was observed a few times. The rearrangement links TRBV12-3 or TRBV12-4 to TRBJ1-2; 10 nucleotides line up with TRBD1. The CDR3 is 14 amino acids. The J segment lost 8 bases and the V segment lost 6 bases, leaving 9 bases of the junction unmatched. The CDR3 protein is CASSTGQGKTGYTF. CDR3 in DNA: TGTGCCAGCAGCACGGGACAGGGGAAGACGGGCTACACCTTC.

The chain recombines TRBV4-1 with TRBJ2-1, with 9 bases matching TRBD2. The CDR3 is made up of 19 amino acids. Per germline, CDR1 MGHRA and CDR2 YSYEKL. V lost 0 bases and J lost 3; bases outside the gene matches: 12. CDR3 DNA sequence: TGCGCCAGCAGCCAAGATTGGTCAACTAGCGGGTATTTCTACAATGAGCAGTTCTTC. Residues: CASSQDWSTSGYFYNEQFF.

At least ten counts were recorded for this clonotype. The chain employs TRBV7-2 and TRBJ2-1, with 8 bases aligning to TRBD2. Trimming removed 2 bases from V and 7 bases from J; junction bases left unmatched: 10. The CDR3 length is 16 residues. Germline V gives CDR1 SGHTA, CDR2 FQGNSA. The DNA of the CDR3 is TGTGCCAGCAGCTTATTAACGGGAGGGCCGCGGAATGAGCAGTTCTTC. Its protein product is CASSLLTGGPRNEQFF.

This clonotype was recorded many times. The rearrangement uses TRBV30 and TRBJ1-2, with D hard to call. The CDR3 runs to 13 residues. Trimming cost V 0 bases and J 3 bases, with 8 bases left between them. The germline V gene has CDR1 GTSNPN and CDR2 SVGIG (reference sequence). CDR3 sequence (DNA): TGTGCCTGGAGTGTTGGAGGATACTATGGCTACACCTTC. Translating gives CAWSVGGYYGYTF.

Ten or more counts support this clonotype. The rearrangement uses TRBV20-1 and TRBJ2-7; D unclear. V shed 1 base and J shed 6 bases, with 7 bases lying between them. There are 11 residues in the CDR3. Germline lookup yields CDR1 DFQATT and CDR2 SNEGSKA (reference sequence). The DNA for the CDR3 is TGCAGTGCTAGAGGGGATCGCGAGCAGTACTTC. It encodes CSARGDREQYF.

The table lists this clonotype with many counts. The V call is TRBV7-2, the J call TRBJ1-3; D is undetermined. CDR3 length equals 14 residues. Trimming took 3 bases from V and 3 from J, leaving 9 bases between them. Germline V gene lookup returns CDR1 SGHTA and CDR2 FQGNSA. CDR3 residues: CASSFKSFGNTIYF. CDR3 nucleotides: TGTGCCAGCAGCTTTAAGAGTTTTGGAAACACCATATATTTT.

The chain joins TRBV4-3 to TRBJ2-3, with D possibly being TRBD2 (7 bases). Germline CDR1 reads LGHNA; CDR2 reads YSLEER. The ends were cut back, 1 base at V and 5 bases at J, with 10 bases in the middle. CDR3 length equals 14 residues. The CDR3 spells CASSQGRGGDTQYF. The CDR3 region has the DNA TGCGCCAGCAGCCAAGGAAGGGGGGGAGATACGCAGTATTTT.

This clonotype was seen a handful of times. The gene calls are TRBV20-1 and TRBJ2-7; 7 bases fit TRBD2. V lost 3 bases to trimming and J lost 7 bases; unmatched junction nucleotides: 12. Germline V gives CDR1 DFQATT, CDR2 SNEGSKA (reference sequence). The CDR3 has 14 amino acids. The CDR3 region is CSARDSSGPEEQYF. The CDR3 DNA follows: TGCAGTGCTAGGGACTCTAGCGGCCCCGAGGAGCAGTACTTC.

The chain joins TRBV5-4 to TRBJ2-1; 9 bases map to TRBD2. V lost 4 bases and J lost 5; bases outside the gene matches: 10. CDR3 length equals 16 residues. Per the germline V gene, CDR1 is SGHNT and CDR2 is YYREEE (reference sequence). Here the CDR3 reads CASSPGGAGGHNEQFF. CDR3 bases: TGTGCCAGCAGCCCAGGGGGAGCGGGAGGCCACAATGAGCAGTTCTTC. Supplemented by reference TRBV5-4 and TRBJ2-1, the full variable domain reads ETGVTQSPTHLIKTRGQQVTLRCSSQSGHNTVSWYQQALGQGPQFIFQYYREEENGRGNFPPRFSGLQFPNYSSELNVNALELDDSALYLCASSPGGAGGHNEQFFGPGTRLTVL.

This clonotype was observed a few times. The J gene is TRBJ2-1, the V gene TRBV29-1; 8 bases agree with TRBD2. CDR1 and CDR2 from the germline V gene are SQVTM and ANQGSEA. The junction had 9 bases not matched to a gene; V was cut back by 4 bases and J by 7 bases. The CDR3 loop spans 14 amino acids. CDR3 loop: CSVAPAGASNEQFF. CDR3 nucleotide sequence: TGCAGCGTTGCGCCAGCGGGAGCTTCTAATGAGCAGTTCTTC.

This clonotype was seen repeatedly, ten times or more. The genes are TRBV29-1 and TRBJ2-3; 8 bases fit TRBD1. The germline V gene encodes CDR1 SQVTM and CDR2 ANQGSEA. V lost 6 bases to trimming and J lost 3 bases; unmatched junction nucleotides: 8. This CDR3 spans 14 amino acids. The CDR3 is CSVQGARGTDTQYF. CDR3 bases: TGCAGCGTCCAGGGGGCGCGAGGTACAGATACGCAGTATTTT.